These 5 T cell receptor beta chains originate from one sample sequenced in a study of blood T cells in healthy people across ages. Together with a sample-barcoded 5' primer, a J-beta primer mix was included in a second PCR lasting roughly 6 to 12 cycles. Via MiXCR, TCRdb re-called the 5' RACE reads, giving one row per CDR3 protein. Of approximately 960,000 distinct CDR3 sequences listed, almost 30% are singletons. This sample was shared with a second study, whose subject was T cells of mothers and their children.

The sample was blood. These receptors were collected from a woman in her thirties or forties in good health.

This clonotype was observed many times. V gene TRBV6-5 combines with J gene TRBJ2-7, with TRBD1 as a possible D gene (5 bases). Germline CDR1 MNHEY, CDR2 SVGAGI. The CDR3 is made up of 14 amino acids. V lost 6 bases, J lost 2 bases, and 14 bases lay in between. Here the CDR3 reads CASSPQQGPYEQYF. CDR3 DNA: TGTGCCAGCAGCCCTCAGCAGGGTCCCTACGAGCAGTACTTC.

The V and J genes are TRBV10-3 and TRBJ1-3; D is ambiguous. The CDR3 has 13 amino acids. Germline CDR1 reads ENHRY; CDR2 reads SYGVKD. Trimming stripped 6 bases from V and 0 bases from J, with 6 bases between. Written as DNA, the CDR3 is TGTGCCATCAGGACGGGCTCTGGAAACACCATATATTTT. Protein: CAIRTGSGNTIYF.

This clonotype was seen repeatedly, ten times or more. This chain uses TRBV28 with TRBJ2-6; D is undetermined. The CDR3 runs 14 residues. V was clipped by 3 bases and J by 0 bases, with 3 bases between them. The germline gives CDR1 MDHEN, CDR2 SYDVKM. Written as DNA, the CDR3 is TGTGCCAGCAGTTTCCGCTCTGGGGCCAACGTCCTGACTTTC. Its protein product is CASSFRSGANVLTF.

This clonotype was counted a few times. J is TRBJ2-7 and V is TRBV5-1, with 7 bases lining up with TRBD1. The V and J ends lost 2 bases and 2 bases, in that order; junction bases with no gene match: 7. The germline gives CDR1 SGHRS, CDR2 YFSETQ. The CDR3 is 15 residues long. For the CDR3, the DNA is TGCGCCAGCAGCTTTCAACAGGGGTCCCCCTACGAGCAGTACTTC. Residues: CASSFQQGSPYEQYF.

This clonotype was counted at least ten times. The rearrangement uses TRBV29-1 and TRBJ2-1; D ambiguous. V gave up 3 bases and J gave up 4 bases, with 10 bases separating them. The CDR3 spans 13 residues. Germline CDR1 and CDR2: SQVTM and ANQGSEA. The DNA for the CDR3 is TGCAGCGTTGATAGTGTAACTTACAATGAGCAGTTCTTC. Encoded protein: CSVDSVTYNEQFF.